These 18 T cell receptor beta chains originate from one sample sequenced in a study of blood T cell repertoires in COVID-19. TCRdb's table, derived via immunoSEQ multiplex PCR, lists solely in-frame clones and lacks some. The sample yields a few hundred thousand clones, approximately 80% seen once. Sequencing was carried out using peripheral blood. The receptors were sampled from a woman of 80 years or more with acute or convalescent COVID-19.

The rearrangement links TRBV7-3 to TRBJ1-1, with TRBD1 as a possible D gene (5 bases). V dropped 5 bases and J dropped 1 base, with 11 bases sitting between them. This CDR3 is 14 amino acids long. Germline CDR1 SGHTA, CDR2 FQGTGA. The CDR3 loop reads CASSPGRGNTEAFF. CDR3 in DNA: TGTGCCAGCAGCCCGGGGAGGGGGAACACTGAAGCTTTCTTT.

This clone has only a few counts. The chain is built from TRBV29-1 and TRBJ1-2; no clear D. Trimming removed 2 bases at V and 3 bases at J, with 13 bases between. Germline V gene sequence: CDR1 SQVTM, CDR2 ANQGSEA. The CDR3 is 14 amino acids. The CDR3 here is CSVELPQVDYGYTF. The CDR3 nucleotides read TGCAGCGTTGAACTTCCCCAGGTCGACTATGGCTACACCTTC.

The V call is TRBV24-1, the J call TRBJ2-6; 9 positions agree with TRBD2. Per germline, CDR1 KGHDR and CDR2 SFDVKD. This CDR3 region has 18 residues. V trimming: 3 bases; J trimming: 0 bases; junction bases outside the gene matches: 5. The CDR3 reads CATSDTFSGGSGANVLTF. The CDR3 nucleotides read TGTGCCACCAGTGATACTTTTAGCGGGGGCTCTGGGGCCAACGTCCTGACTTTC.

This clone has a handful of counts. This chain joins TRBV5-1 and TRBJ2-7, with 9 bases aligning to TRBD2. CDR1 and CDR2 from the germline V gene are SGHRS and YFSETQ. J was trimmed by 7 bases and V by 0 bases; bases with no gene match: 8. The CDR3 is 15 amino acids. The CDR3 spells CASSLGLAGRLEQYF. Here the CDR3 DNA reads TGCGCCAGCAGCTTGGGCCTAGCGGGGCGCTTAGAGCAGTACTTC.

The gene calls are TRBV10-3 and TRBJ1-2; 9 bases match TRBD1. Looked up from germline, CDR1 is ENHRY and CDR2 is SYGVKD. The CDR3 is 14 amino acids. The V segment lost 4 bases and the J segment 6 bases; nucleotides outside the gene matches: 6. CDR3 residues: CAISVNRGPNGYTF. The CDR3 DNA reads TGTGCCATCAGTGTAAACAGGGGGCCGAATGGCTACACCTTC.

The chain recombines TRBV18 with TRBJ2-7; 7 bases are a match to TRBD1. CDR1 is KGHSH and CDR2 is LQKENI in the germline V gene. The V and J ends lost 2 bases and 0 bases, in that order; junction bases with no gene match: 4. The CDR3 totals 15 residues. CDR3 in amino acids: CASSPSGQSSYEQYF. Written as DNA, the CDR3 is TGTGCCAGCTCACCATCGGGACAGAGCTCCTACGAGCAGTACTTC.

This clone occurred once. This chain links TRBV9 with TRBJ2-1; D possibly corresponds to TRBD2 (5 bases). Germline CDR1 reads SGDLS; CDR2 reads YYNGEE. The V end lost 0 bases, the J end lost 9 bases, and 13 bases lay between the germline ends. This CDR3 contains 14 residues. The chain's CDR3 is CASSVATQGGEQFF. In nucleotides, the CDR3 is TGTGCCAGCAGCGTAGCTACTCAAGGAGGTGAGCAGTTCTTC.

This rearrangement joins TRBV28 to TRBJ2-7, with 9 bases fitting TRBD1. The CDR3 totals 14 residues. Trimming removed 7 bases from V and 6 bases from J; junction bases left unmatched: 10. Germline CDR1 reads MDHEN; CDR2 reads SYDVKM. CDR3 protein: CASTAGDRASEQYF. CDR3 bases: TGTGCCAGCACGGCGGGGGACAGGGCCAGCGAGCAGTACTTC.

This clone showed up just once. The rearrangement uses TRBV7-9 and TRBJ2-2; 9 bases line up with TRBD1. The CDR3 runs 16 residues. CDR1 and CDR2 from the germline V gene are SEHNR and FQNEAQ (reference sequence). V trimming: 1 base; J trimming: 4 bases; junction bases outside the gene matches: 4. DNA for the CDR3: TGTGCCAGCAGCTTAGTCGGGACAGGGTTCACCGGGGAGCTGTTTTTT. Protein product: CASSLVGTGFTGELFF.

This rearrangement joins TRBV5-1 to TRBJ1-2; D not resolved. Germline loops: CDR1 SGHRS, CDR2 YFSETQ. Trimming cost V 3 bases and J 5 bases, with 8 bases left between them. This CDR3 contains 12 residues. The CDR3 loop reads CASSSGLYGYTF. In nucleotides, the CDR3 is TGCGCCAGCAGCTCGGGATTATATGGCTACACCTTC.

V is TRBV3-1 (or the pseudogene TRBV3-2) and J is TRBJ2-1; TRBD2 is a possible D gene (6 bases). The CDR3 totals 20 residues. V was clipped by 1 base and J by 0 bases, with 22 bases between them. Germline V lookup: CDR1 LGHDT, CDR2 YNNKEL (reference sequence). The CDR3 DNA follows: TGTGCCAGCAGCCAAGCGTCCCCTCCGGAGGGTTCGAGCTCCTACAATGAGCAGTTCTTC. The encoded protein is CASSQASPPEGSSSYNEQFF.

The chain has TRBV5-6 and TRBJ1-2, with 8 bases lining up with TRBD1. CDR1 SGHDT and CDR2 YYEEEE come from the germline V gene. This CDR3 region has 15 residues. Trimming at V came to 3 bases and at J to 1 base, leaving 5 bases not matched to a gene. The CDR3 DNA reads TGTGCCAGCAGCTCTGACAGGGGCGATAACTATGGCTACACCTTC. Residues: CASSSDRGDNYGYTF. Complete variable domain (other parts from reference TRBV5-6 and TRBJ1-2): DAGVTQSPTHLIKTRGQQVTLRCSPKSGHDTVSWYQQALGQGPQFIFQYYEEEERQRGNFPDRFSGHQFPNYSSELNVNALLLGDSALYLCASSSDRGDNYGYTFGSGTRLTVV.

This chain's CDR3 is CATSDSKTGGDTQYF. In nucleotides, the CDR3 is TGTGCCACCAGTGATTCCAAGACAGGGGGAGATACGCAGTATTTT. The chain has TRBV24-1 and TRBJ2-3; 9 positions match TRBD1. Germline lookup yields CDR1 KGHDR and CDR2 SFDVKD. V shed 2 bases and J 5 bases; nucleotides not matched to a gene: 4. The CDR3 contains 15 residues.

The rearrangement links TRBV30 to TRBJ1-2; 10 bases are shared with TRBD1. The CDR3 loop spans 14 amino acids. Germline V gene lookup returns CDR1 GTSNPN and CDR2 SVGIG (reference sequence). Germline trimming cut 7 bases from V and 5 bases from J; bases unmatched to any gene: 10. The CDR3 reads CAFGTGVTRYGYTF. The CDR3 DNA reads TGTGCCTTTGGGACAGGGGTAACTAGGTATGGCTACACCTTC.

The CDR3 DNA reads as TGCGCCAGCAGACTAGATTATAATTCACCCCTCCACTTT. Its protein is CASRLDYNSPLHF. The J gene is TRBJ1-6, the V gene TRBV5-1; D remains unclear. V shed 5 bases and J shed 4 bases, with 7 bases lying between them. The CDR3 runs to 13 residues. Germline-derived CDR1 and CDR2 are SGHRS and YFSETQ.

The V call is TRBV5-1, the J call TRBJ1-4; a possible D gene is TRBD1 (5 bases). The V end was cut by 3 bases, the J end by 5 bases, with 11 bases between. The CDR3 has 14 amino acids. Germline V gives CDR1 SGHRS, CDR2 YFSETQ. The CDR3 DNA reads as TGCGCCAGCAGCTGGCGGGGGGTCAATGAAAAACTGTTTTTT. It is translated as CASSWRGVNEKLFF.

The chain has TRBV6-1 and TRBJ1-4, with D possibly being TRBD1 (5 bases). Germline CDR1 MNHNS, CDR2 SASEGT. The germline V and J ends were trimmed by 2 bases and 8 bases, with 15 bases remaining between them. This CDR3 is built from 15 residues. The CDR3 bases are TGTGCCAGCAGTGAACTCGGGGGAGTAGGGGAAAAACTGTTTTTT. Translating it yields CASSELGGVGEKLFF.

The chain couples TRBV5-8 to TRBJ2-3; the match to TRBD1 covers 10 bases. This CDR3 has 16 residues. The germline CDR1 and CDR2 sequences are SGHTS and YDEGEE. Trimming took 7 bases from V and 0 from J; bases not matched to a gene: 8. The CDR3 here is CASEIGTGASTDTQYF. CDR3 sequence (DNA): TGTGCCAGCGAGATCGGGACAGGGGCTAGCACAGATACGCAGTATTTT.